In this sample, the clone carrying this T cell receptor (beta chain) turned up a few times. Its specificity is unknown. The data derive from a study of cytomegalovirus exposure and HLA in healthy donors. Primers included in the PCR were 60 Vbeta and 13 Jbeta primers. TCRdb's copy holds only in-frame clones and misses some; the assay was immunoSEQ multiplex PCR. The sample lists fewer than 250,000 clones; around 80% were seen once. Germline CDR1 and CDR2: LGHNA and YNFKEQ. V was clipped by 4 bases and J by 5 bases; unmatched bases: 11. This CDR3 region has 18 residues. Study-level findings and limits: In a later analysis, TCR beta V- and J-gene trimming showed a link to a missense DCLRE1C variant. In an earlier analysis, productive rearrangement rates for most beta V segments clustered near 87% or 30%. As a later analysis revealed, the rate of TCR association differed by HLA locus, with DRB1 most and HLA-C fewest.

What was sequenced was PBMCs. The sequence was obtained from a man aged 18-30 years in good health and CMV-seronegative. The chain joins TRBV4-2 to TRBJ2-2; 12 positions agree with TRBD2. CDR3 DNA sequence: TGTGCCAGCAGCCTAACCCCTAGCGGGAGGGGTGGTACCGGGGAGCTGTTTTTT. Protein sequence: CASSLTPSGRGGTGELFF.